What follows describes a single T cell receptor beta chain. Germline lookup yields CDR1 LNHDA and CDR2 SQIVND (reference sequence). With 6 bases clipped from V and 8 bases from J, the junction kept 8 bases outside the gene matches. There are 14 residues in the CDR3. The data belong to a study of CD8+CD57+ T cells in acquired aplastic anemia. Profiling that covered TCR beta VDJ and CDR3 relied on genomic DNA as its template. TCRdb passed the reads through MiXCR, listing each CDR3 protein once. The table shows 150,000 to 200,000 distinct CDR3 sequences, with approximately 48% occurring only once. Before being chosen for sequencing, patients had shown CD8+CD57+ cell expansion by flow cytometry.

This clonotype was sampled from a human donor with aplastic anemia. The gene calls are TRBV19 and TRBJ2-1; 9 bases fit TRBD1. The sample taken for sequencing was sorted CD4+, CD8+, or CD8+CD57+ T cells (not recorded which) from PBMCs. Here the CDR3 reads CASSPGTGIYEQFF. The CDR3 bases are TGTGCCAGTAGCCCCGGGACAGGGATCTATGAGCAGTTCTTC.